The clone carrying this TCR beta chain was seen a few times. TCRdb redid the calling of the RT-PCR reads with MiXCR, one entry per CDR3 protein. The data hold some 200,000 distinct CDR3 sequences, with 41% observed a single time. This record belongs to a study of patients and donors after allogeneic stem cell transplantation. CDR3 length equals 15 residues. Trimming took 1 base from V and 15 from J; bases not matched to a gene: 11. The sample taken for sequencing was blood, either unsorted or a sorted T cell fraction (not recorded which). The receptor was isolated from a human donor who was either an allogeneic HSCT recipient or a stem cell or donor lymphocyte infusion donor (not recorded which). It is not recorded whose cells these are; they may come from a transplant donor. The V gene is TRBV12-3 or TRBV12-4, the J gene TRBJ1-6, with 8 positions matching TRBD1. This CDR3 is CASSLEGQVLAVLHF. CDR3 nucleotides: TGTGCCAGCAGTTTAGAGGGACAGGTACTTGCCGTCCTCCACTTT.